This T cell receptor beta chain was captured by sequencing in a study of metastatic and nonmetastatic thyroid tumors. Thyroid surgery took place with no prior treatment in any patient. The CDR3 spans 15 residues. In germline, CDR1 is LNHDA, CDR2 SQIVND (reference sequence). Trimming took off 9 bases at V and 0 bases at J, with 14 bases between the two ends. Remarks on this clone: The same CDR3 can be traced to other DNA sequences in this sample.

TCRdb ran MiXCR on the PCR reads. The sample records under 8,000 clones, 30% to 45% being singletons. V gene TRBV19 combines with J gene TRBJ2-2; no clear D. The sequenced sample was adjacent normal tissue. The sequence came from a female donor with papillary thyroid cancer or a benign thyroid nodule (not recorded which). Some clones in this sample may be carry-over from other donors' samples. CDR3 sequence: CASRRGVANTGELFF. CDR3 in DNA: TGTGCCAGCAGGCGTGGGGTAGCGAACACCGGGGAGCTGTTTTTT.